The present T cell receptor beta chain was sequenced within a study of shared clonotypes between healthy human individuals. This CDR3 is built from 15 residues. The germline V gene has CDR1 KGHSH and CDR2 LQKENI. V lost 3 bases to trimming and J lost 5 bases, with 13 bases between them. The protocol was immunoSEQ multiplex PCR, while the TCRdb copy is restricted to in-frame clones and leaves out a portion. Of 2.3 million or so clones in the sample, approximately 95% are singletons; the top ten hold 0.35% to 0.5%. Sample: naive CD4+ T cells from PBMCs. Subset given: CD45RA+ positively selected. The V gene is TRBV18, the J gene TRBJ2-2; no definite D call. This sequence originates from a man aged 18 to 35 in good health. Some clones in this sample may be carry-over from other donors' samples. The CDR3 here is CASSPPPTDTGELFF. CDR3 coding DNA: TGTGCCAGCTCACCCCCCCCGACGGATACCGGGGAGCTGTTTTTT. Full variable domain (outside the CDR3, taken from reference TRBV18 and TRBJ2-2): NAGVMQNPRHLVRRRGQEARLRCSPMKGHSHVYWYRQLPEEGLKFMVYLQKENIIDESGMPKERFSAEFPKEGPSILRIQQVVRGDSAAYFCASSPPPTDTGELFFGEGSRLTVL.